This T cell receptor (beta chain) stems from a study of T cells in localized non-small cell lung cancer. Concerning this clone: Its specificity is not known.

This CDR3 comprises 15 residues. V lost 7 bases to trimming and J lost 6 bases; unmatched junction nucleotides: 4. Per germline, CDR1 SGDLS and CDR2 YYNGEE. Sequencing was performed with immunoSEQ multiplex PCR; in TCRdb, only in-frame clones are kept and a portion is missing. The sample includes over 30,000 clones, under 90% of them seen just once. Study results and caveats: A single tumor region was sequenced, leaving heterogeneity possible.

The rearrangement uses TRBV9 and TRBJ2-1; 16 bases map to TRBD2. This clonotype was obtained from a male donor at least 60 years old with stage III lung adenocarcinoma. The sample in question was peripheral blood, obtained before any cancer treatment. For the CDR3, the DNA is TGTGCCAGCGGGACTAGCGGGGGGGCCGCCAATGAGCAGTTCTTC. It translates to CASGTSGGAANEQFF.